This T cell receptor beta chain is from a study of CD8+ T cells in alopecia areata. RNA, once extracted, was reverse transcribed into cDNA for use as the sequencing template. TCRdb's table, derived via immunoSEQ multiplex PCR, lists solely in-frame clones and lacks some. The table has about 130,000 clones, about 60% seen once. The germline V gene encodes CDR1 ENHRY and CDR2 SYGVKD. The CDR3 is made up of 15 amino acids. Trimming left V 2 bases short and J 2 bases short, with 12 bases between. The receptor comes from a human donor with alopecia areata. Sequences were derived from CD4+ T cells sorted from blood, sampled at week 0. The J gene is TRBJ1-2, the V gene TRBV10-3, with D possibly matching TRBD1 (6 bases). The CDR3 protein is CAISEPYTGNYGYTF. As DNA, the CDR3 is TGTGCCATCAGTGAGCCCTACACAGGGAACTATGGCTACACCTTC.